Listed below are T cell receptor beta chains from one sample, sequenced in a study of CD8+ T cells in alopecia areata. Profiling relied on immunoSEQ multiplex PCR, and the TCRdb table lists in-frame clones only, not all of them. Here the sample spans about 210,000 clones, around 43% being singletons. Sequences were derived from CD4+ T cells sorted from blood, sampled around week 36, from a patient treated with tofacitinib. The receptors stem from a human donor with alopecia areata. CDR3s include the opening cysteine and the closing phenylalanine or tryptophan. Each record gives: D gene, V gene, J gene, CDR3 length, clone size, CDR3 DNA, CDR3 protein. D genes are given only for firm matches. Clone sizes are given selectively: once, few, many, or a class where the clone is expanded.

>TRBD1|TRBV2|TRBJ2-7|15|NA
TGTGCCAGCAGTAAGGGACAGGGGGGTCCCTACGAGCAGTACTTC
CASSKGQGGPYEQYF
>NA|TRBV28|TRBJ2-7|13|once
TGTGCCAGCAACAGGGTCAGGCCCTACGAGCAGTACTTC
CASNRVRPYEQYF
>NA|TRBV29-1|TRBJ2-5|12|NA
TGCAGCGTACGAACTATGGGGCTTGGAGAGTACTTC
CSVRTMGLGEYF
>NA|TRBV18|TRBJ2-1|13|NA
TGTGCCAGCTCACCAGAAGGCGGGAACTCCCTGTTCTTC
CASSPEGGNSLFF
>NA|TRBV4-1|TRBJ1-1|13|NA
TGCGCCAGCCGCGGGGGACTCCGGGCTGAAGCTTTCTTT
CASRGGLRAEAFF
>TRBD1|TRBV5-1|TRBJ2-5|16|NA
TGCGCCAGCAGCTTGTCCGGGACAGGGAGTTTAGAGACCCAGTACTTC
CASSLSGTGSLETQYF
>NA|TRBV5-4|TRBJ2-7|16|NA
TGTGCCAGCAGCTTGGACCCCCGGGCGGCCGGGGAGGAGCAGTACTTC
CASSLDPRAAGEEQYF
>NA|TRBV30|TRBJ2-1|16|NA
TGTGCCTGGAGCCCTGCCCGAGGGAAGGGGGACAATGAGCAGTTCTTC
CAWSPARGKGDNEQFF
>TRBD1|TRBV29-1|TRBJ1-1|14|NA
TGCAGCGGTTCTCTGACAGGGGGCACAGCTGAAGCTTTCTTT
CSGSLTGGTAEAFF
>TRBD2|TRBV5-1|TRBJ2-7|16|few
TGCGCCAGCAGCTGGGGGAGTACTAGCGGACGACGAGAGCAGTACTTC
CASSWGSTSGRREQYF
>NA|TRBV4-3|TRBJ1-1|14|NA
TGCGCCAGCAGCCATCGCGGGGGCTTAACTGAAGCTTTCTTT
CASSHRGGLTEAFF
>TRBD2|TRBV4-1|TRBJ2-7|15|few
TGCGCCAGCAGCCAAGCTGGCACTAGCGGTTACGAGCAGTACTTC
CASSQAGTSGYEQYF
>TRBD1|TRBV7-9|TRBJ2-1|16|few
TGTGCCAGCGCCCCGACAGGGCCGATGTCCTACAATGAGCAGTTCTTC
CASAPTGPMSYNEQFF
>NA|TRBV30|TRBJ1-5|16|NA
TGTGCCTGGAGCGCCCCATGGGGTGGAGGCAATCAGCCCCAGCATTTT
CAWSAPWGGGNQPQHF
>TRBD2|TRBV29-1|TRBJ2-3|18|few
TGCAGCGTTGAAGTTGGGGTTATAGCGGGAGTGAGCACAGATACGCAGTATTTT
CSVEVGVIAGVSTDTQYF
>TRBD1|TRBV15|TRBJ2-7|15|NA
TGTGCCACCAGCCCAGGGACAGGTAAAACCTACGAGCAGTACTTC
CATSPGTGKTYEQYF
>NA|TRBV23-1|TRBJ2-7|17|few
TGCGCCAGCACCCAAATCCCAACAGCAGGGGCCAACTACGAGCAGTACTTC
CASTQIPTAGANYEQYF
>NA|TRBV5-1|TRBJ2-1|15|NA
TGCGCCAGCAGCGCAGGGTCTTCGGACGGGAATGAGCAGTTCTTC
CASSAGSSDGNEQFF
>NA|TRBV5-4|TRBJ1-2|13|NA
TGTGCCAGCACCTCTTGGGGACGCTATGGCTACACCTTC
CASTSWGRYGYTF
>TRBD2|TRBV30|TRBJ2-5|15|NA
TGTGCCTGGAGTCGTCCTTGGACTAGCCGGGAGACCCAGTACTTC
CAWSRPWTSRETQYF
>NA|TRBV30|TRBJ2-6|14|once
TGTGCCTGGAGTGTCTCTCGGGCGACCAACGTCCTGACTTTC
CAWSVSRATNVLTF
>TRBD1|TRBV30|TRBJ1-4|16|once
TGTGCCTGGAGTTTAGAAAGGGGGCTAGCTAATGAAAAACTGTTTTTT
CAWSLERGLANEKLFF
>TRBD1|TRBV30|TRBJ1-2|14|once
TGTGCCTGGAGCTTACAGGGGGGGTACTATGGCTACACCTTC
CAWSLQGGYYGYTF
>NA|TRBV11-3|TRBJ2-3|13|few
TGTGCCAGCAGCCTCACGCGGTTAGATACGCAGTATTTT
CASSLTRLDTQYF
>TRBD1|TRBV28|TRBJ2-7|15|NA
TGTGCCAGCACCCCTTTGGGGCAGGGGGTCAACGAGCAGTACTTC
CASTPLGQGVNEQYF
>NA|TRBV19|TRBJ1-2|14|few
TGTGCCAGTAGCTCCCAGGGTTACCTTGGAGGCTACACCTTC
CASSSQGYLGGYTF
>TRBD1|TRBV6-6|TRBJ2-6|14|NA
TGTGCCAGCAGGAGGGGGCTTGGGGCCAACGTCCTGACTTTC
CASRRGLGANVLTF
>TRBD1|TRBV5-1|TRBJ2-5|14|few
TGCGCCAGCAGCGGTGGGACAGGGAGAGAGACCCAGTACTTC
CASSGGTGRETQYF
>NA|TRBV5-1|TRBJ2-3|14|once
TGCGCCAGCAGACAGGGCGGGAGCTCAGATACGCAGTATTTT
CASRQGGSSDTQYF
>TRBD2|TRBV7-2|TRBJ2-3|15|NA
TGTGCCAGCAGCCGACGGACTAGCGGCACAGATACGCAGTATTTT
CASSRRTSGTDTQYF
>TRBD2|TRBV29-1|TRBJ2-5|13|few
TGCAGCGCCTCGGGACTAGGGCAAGAGACCCAGTACTTC
CSASGLGQETQYF
>NA|TRBV30|TRBJ2-3|14|NA
TGTGCCTGGAGTTACAGGGAAATCGGAGATACGCAGTATTTT
CAWSYREIGDTQYF
>NA|TRBV5-1|TRBJ1-1|15|NA
TGCGCCAGCAGCCCGGGATCTGAGTGGGCGACTGAAGCTTTCTTT
CASSPGSEWATEAFF
>NA|TRBV30|TRBJ1-5|15|few
TGTGCCTGGAGCGGGACCCCCGCTTCGGGGCAGCCCCAGCATTTT
CAWSGTPASGQPQHF
>NA|TRBV6-6|TRBJ1-5|13|NA
TGTGCCAGCATGGTGGGGGGCAATCAGCCCCAGCATTTT
CASMVGGNQPQHF
>NA|TRBV27|TRBJ2-3|14|many
TGTGCCAGTTCCCACAGCCGCCGCCGGGATACGCAGTATTTT
CASSHSRRRDTQYF
>TRBD2|TRBV5-1|TRBJ2-1|13|few
TGCGCCAGCAGCGTTCTACTAGCGGGAGAGCAGTTCTTC
CASSVLLAGEQFF
>NA|TRBV20-1|TRBJ1-5|10|NA
TGCAGTGCCGGACTTCAGCCCCAGCATTTT
CSAGLQPQHF
>NA|TRBV30|TRBJ2-7|10|NA
TGTGTGTGCAGTTCCTACGAGCAGTACTTC
CVCSSYEQYF